These T cell receptor beta chains were read from a single sample in a study of shared T cell receptors in the human thymus. The repertoire was sequenced with immunoSEQ multiplex PCR; TCRdb's copy has only in-frame clones and lacks some. The sample records hundreds of thousands of clones, roughly 86% being singletons. This sample was also put to use in a study of human thymus T cells.

The sample comprised thymocytes. These receptors were obtained from a boy in the first two years of life with a congenital heart defect. Both conserved end residues are part of each CDR3. Fields, in order: V gene, clone size, D gene, J gene, CDR3 DNA, CDR3 protein. The D gene is left open where the match is weak. Rows may omit the clone size; those that give it use once, few, many or a size class.

v_call: TRBV5-6
clone_size: NA
d_call: NA
j_call: TRBJ1-1
cdr3_nt: TGTGCCAGCAGCCCGGGAGCAGGGTACGACACTGAAGCTTTCTTT
cdr3_aa: CASSPGAGYDTEAFF

v_call: TRBV2
clone_size: NA
d_call: NA
j_call: TRBJ2-7
cdr3_nt: TGTGCCAGCAATTCGAGGCGGGGAGAACTCTACGAGCAGTACTTC
cdr3_aa: CASNSRRGELYEQYF

v_call: TRBV27
clone_size: NA
d_call: TRBD2
j_call: TRBJ2-1
cdr3_nt: TGTGCCAGCAGTTCTCACGGCGGGCGGGAGCGGCGGTTCTTC
cdr3_aa: CASSSHGGRERRFF

v_call: TRBV5-5
clone_size: NA
d_call: TRBD1
j_call: TRBJ2-5
cdr3_nt: TGTGCCAGCAGCTTGGCGGGACAGGGAAGAAGGGAGACCCAGTACTTC
cdr3_aa: CASSLAGQGRRETQYF

v_call: TRBV7-6
clone_size: few
d_call: NA
j_call: TRBJ1-5
cdr3_nt: TGTGCCAGCAGTCCTCTGAGGCGAGGTCAGCCCCAGCATTTT
cdr3_aa: CASSPLRRGQPQHF

v_call: TRBV19
clone_size: once
d_call: NA
j_call: TRBJ1-1
cdr3_nt: TGTGCCAGTATGGGCCCGGTCGGTCGCCCGAGCGGAAGAGGGAACACTGAAGCTTTCTTT
cdr3_aa: CASMGPVGRPSGRGNTEAFF

v_call: TRBV6-5
clone_size: NA
d_call: NA
j_call: TRBJ2-7
cdr3_nt: TGTGCCAGCAGTTACTCGATGGAGGGGGCGAAGCAGTACTTC
cdr3_aa: CASSYSMEGAKQYF

v_call: TRBV6-5
clone_size: once
d_call: TRBD2
j_call: TRBJ2-5
cdr3_nt: TGTGCCAGCATCGCGACTAGCGGGGCTCAAGAGACCCAGTACTTC
cdr3_aa: CASIATSGAQETQYF

v_call: TRBV6-1
clone_size: NA
d_call: NA
j_call: TRBJ1-5
cdr3_nt: TGTGCCAGCAGTGAAGCCTTGGGTGGATGGGGGCTACATCAGCCCCAGCATTTT
cdr3_aa: CASSEALGGWGLHQPQHF

v_call: TRBV10-3
clone_size: NA
d_call: NA
j_call: TRBJ1-5
cdr3_nt: TGTGCCATCAGTGAGTCGACAGGCGGCCAGCCCCAGCATTTT
cdr3_aa: CAISESTGGQPQHF

v_call: TRBV5-6
clone_size: NA
d_call: TRBD1
j_call: TRBJ1-1
cdr3_nt: TGTGCCAGCAGCCCCGGACAGGGCGGGGGCACTGAAGCTTTCTTT
cdr3_aa: CASSPGQGGGTEAFF

v_call: TRBV6-5
clone_size: NA
d_call: NA
j_call: TRBJ2-3
cdr3_nt: TGTGCCAGCAGTTACAGGCGGGAATTCTTTGATACGCAGTATTTT
cdr3_aa: CASSYRREFFDTQYF

v_call: TRBV7-9
clone_size: once
d_call: TRBD2
j_call: TRBJ2-7
cdr3_nt: TGTGCCAGCAGCACGACCGCTAGCGGTAGTACCTACGAGCAGTACTTC
cdr3_aa: CASSTTASGSTYEQYF

v_call: TRBV25-1
clone_size: NA
d_call: NA
j_call: TRBJ2-2
cdr3_nt: TGTGCCAGCAGTGAATATAAACCCGACAATCCCACCGGGGAGCTGTTTTTT
cdr3_aa: CASSEYKPDNPTGELFF

v_call: TRBV5-1
clone_size: NA
d_call: NA
j_call: TRBJ2-7
cdr3_nt: TGCGCCAGCAGCTCTGGACATCCCTACGAGCAGTACTTC
cdr3_aa: CASSSGHPYEQYF

v_call: TRBV15
clone_size: NA
d_call: TRBD2
j_call: TRBJ2-7
cdr3_nt: TGTGCCACCAGTGGACTAGGAGGGGTATACGAGCAGTACTTC
cdr3_aa: CATSGLGGVYEQYF

v_call: TRBV5-1
clone_size: NA
d_call: NA
j_call: TRBJ1-2
cdr3_nt: TGCGCCAGCAGCCCCAGGGCGGATCCGGCTATCTATGGCTACACCTTC
cdr3_aa: CASSPRADPAIYGYTF

v_call: TRBV29-1
clone_size: NA
d_call: NA
j_call: TRBJ2-3
cdr3_nt: TGCAGCGTTGAAGGGTTAGCGCAGTATTTT
cdr3_aa: CSVEGLAQYF

v_call: TRBV18
clone_size: NA
d_call: TRBD1
j_call: TRBJ1-2
cdr3_nt: TGTGCCAGCTCCCGGACAGGGAAAGGTGGCTACACCTTC
cdr3_aa: CASSRTGKGGYTF

v_call: TRBV5-6
clone_size: NA
d_call: TRBD2
j_call: TRBJ2-7
cdr3_nt: TGTGCCAGCAGCCCGGAGGTTAGCGGGGTAGCCTACGAGCAGTACTTC
cdr3_aa: CASSPEVSGVAYEQYF

v_call: TRBV13
clone_size: NA
d_call: NA
j_call: TRBJ2-2
cdr3_nt: TGTGCCAGCAGCCCCTCTAGCGTGGGAACCGGGGAGCTGTTTTTT
cdr3_aa: CASSPSSVGTGELFF

v_call: TRBV9
clone_size: NA
d_call: TRBD2
j_call: TRBJ2-3
cdr3_nt: TGTGCCAGCAGCGTAAGGTGGGGCCGGGGGGGGACGACAGATACGCAGTATTTT
cdr3_aa: CASSVRWGRGGTTDTQYF

v_call: TRBV5-6
clone_size: NA
d_call: NA
j_call: TRBJ2-2
cdr3_nt: TGTGCCAGCAGCTTGCCCGCCCTCGGGGACACCGGGGAGCTGTTTTTT
cdr3_aa: CASSLPALGDTGELFF

v_call: TRBV5-6
clone_size: NA
d_call: TRBD1
j_call: TRBJ1-6
cdr3_nt: TGTGCCAGCAGCTTCCGGGGACAGTTAGGGTATAATTCACCCCTCCACTTT
cdr3_aa: CASSFRGQLGYNSPLHF

v_call: TRBV27
clone_size: NA
d_call: TRBD1
j_call: TRBJ2-6
cdr3_nt: TGTGCCAGCAGTTCACCCGGGACAGGGGCCTCTGGGGCCAACGTCCTGACTTTC
cdr3_aa: CASSSPGTGASGANVLTF

v_call: TRBV30
clone_size: NA
d_call: TRBD1
j_call: TRBJ2-7
cdr3_nt: TGTGCCTGGATGTCCAGGGGGTCCTACGAGCAGTACTTC
cdr3_aa: CAWMSRGSYEQYF

v_call: TRBV5-1
clone_size: NA
d_call: NA
j_call: TRBJ2-1
cdr3_nt: TGCGCCAGCAGCTTGGTACGAGATGAGCAGTTCTTC
cdr3_aa: CASSLVRDEQFF

v_call: TRBV27
clone_size: NA
d_call: NA
j_call: TRBJ2-3
cdr3_nt: TGTGCCAGCGGCCGCACAGATACGCAGTATTTT
cdr3_aa: CASGRTDTQYF

v_call: TRBV4-3
clone_size: NA
d_call: NA
j_call: TRBJ2-1
cdr3_nt: TGCGCCAGCAGCCAAGTCCCCGGGAACTACAATGAGCAGTTCTTC
cdr3_aa: CASSQVPGNYNEQFF

v_call: TRBV7-2
clone_size: NA
d_call: TRBD1
j_call: TRBJ1-6
cdr3_nt: TGTGCCAGCAGCTTAGGGGAGGGACAGGGTAATTCACCCCTCCACTTT
cdr3_aa: CASSLGEGQGNSPLHF

v_call: TRBV6-5
clone_size: NA
d_call: NA
j_call: TRBJ1-1
cdr3_nt: TGTGCCAGCAGTTCCCCAGGGACTGAAGCTTTCTTT
cdr3_aa: CASSSPGTEAFF

v_call: TRBV7-9
clone_size: NA
d_call: TRBD2
j_call: TRBJ2-3
cdr3_nt: TGTGCCAGCAGCTTAAAGCGTGGACTAGCGGGGGGGCCCGATACGCAGTATTTT
cdr3_aa: CASSLKRGLAGGPDTQYF

v_call: TRBV27
clone_size: NA
d_call: TRBD2
j_call: TRBJ2-7
cdr3_nt: TGTGCCAGCAGCCGCATGGGACTAGCGGGAGACGAGCAGTACTTC
cdr3_aa: CASSRMGLAGDEQYF